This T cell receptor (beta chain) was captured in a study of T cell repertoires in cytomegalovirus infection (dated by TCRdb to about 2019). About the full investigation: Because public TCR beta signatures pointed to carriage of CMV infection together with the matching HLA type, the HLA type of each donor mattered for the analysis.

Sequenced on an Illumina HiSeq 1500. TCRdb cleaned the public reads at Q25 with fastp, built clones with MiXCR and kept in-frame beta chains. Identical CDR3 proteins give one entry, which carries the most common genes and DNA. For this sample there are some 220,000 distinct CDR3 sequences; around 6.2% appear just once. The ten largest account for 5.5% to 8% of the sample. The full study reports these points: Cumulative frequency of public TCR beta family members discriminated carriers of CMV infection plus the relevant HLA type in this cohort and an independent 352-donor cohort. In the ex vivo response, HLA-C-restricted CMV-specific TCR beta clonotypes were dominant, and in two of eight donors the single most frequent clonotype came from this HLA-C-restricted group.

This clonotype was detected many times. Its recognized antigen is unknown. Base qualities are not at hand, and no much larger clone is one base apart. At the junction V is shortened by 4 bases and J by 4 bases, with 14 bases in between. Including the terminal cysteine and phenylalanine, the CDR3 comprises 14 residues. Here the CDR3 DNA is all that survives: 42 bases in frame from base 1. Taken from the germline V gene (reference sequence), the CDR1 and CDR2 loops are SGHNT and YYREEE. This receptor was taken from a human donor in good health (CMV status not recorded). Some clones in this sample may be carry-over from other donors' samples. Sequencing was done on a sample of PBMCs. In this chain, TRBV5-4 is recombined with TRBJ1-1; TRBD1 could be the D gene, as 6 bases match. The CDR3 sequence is CASSTHRAATEAFF. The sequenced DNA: TGTGCCAGCAGCACTCACAGGGCTGCCACTGAAGCTTTCTTT.